This record concerns one T cell receptor (beta chain) sequence. Trimming took 7 bases from V and 4 from J, leaving 6 bases between them. Germline lookup yields CDR1 MNHNY and CDR2 SVGAGI (reference sequence). The CDR3 loop spans 11 amino acids. This sample is drawn from a study of blood T cell repertoires in COVID-19. Study details: Whether acute or convalescent, the COVID-19 samples came from the United States, Italy and Spain. T cells, B-cell-depleted T cells, or PBMCs supplied cDNA or gDNA.

Original methodology: By means of reference gene primer amplification, nucleated cell counts were estimated. Profiled with immunoSEQ multiplex PCR; TCRdb holds only in-frame clones, not every one. That table furnishes V, J and clone size, whereas the DNA furnished D and trimming. Among fewer than 120,000 clones listed, around 82% were seen once. The receptor was isolated from a woman aged 60-75 years with acute or convalescent COVID-19. The chain couples TRBV6-6 to TRBJ2-3, with D unresolved. The sequencing sample was made of peripheral blood. The CDR3 is CASTRADTQYF. The CDR3 coding sequence is TGTGCCAGCACCCGCGCAGATACGCAGTATTTT.